The following is a T cell receptor (beta chain) sequence with its context. Its target is not known. The sample belongs to a study of radiotherapy plus CTLA-4 blockade in lung cancer. Overall study: Objective responses occurred in around 18% of patients; around 28% had disease control. Points from the study as a whole: There was expansion of tumor-derived TCR clones in blood after radiotherapy plus ipilimumab. How blood T cell clones changed early, along with interferon-beta, reportedly forecast response best.

The V and J ends lost 7 bases and 7 bases, in that order; junction bases with no gene match: 23. This CDR3 contains 18 residues. CDR1 SGHRS and CDR2 YFSETQ come from the germline V gene. In chemo-refractory metastatic non-small-cell lung cancer, patients got ipilimumab CTLA-4 blockade together with focal radiation. Using immunoSEQ multiplex PCR, the repertoire was profiled, and TCRdb retains in-frame clones only, with some absent. The sample lists about 45,000 clones, 73% occurring once. The specimen comprised peripheral blood, sampled from a patient treated with radiotherapy plus ipilimumab. The receptor was isolated from a human donor with non-small cell lung cancer who had a complete response to radiotherapy plus ipilimumab. The J gene is TRBJ2-5, the V gene TRBV5-1, with 9 bases aligning to TRBD2. This chain's CDR3 is CASEFHGGRASGLATQYF. The CDR3 nucleotides read TGCGCCAGCGAGTTTCACGGGGGGCGCGCTTCGGGACTAGCGACCCAGTACTTC. Complete variable domain (other parts from reference TRBV5-1 and TRBJ2-5): KAGVTQTPRYLIKTRGQQVTLSCSPISGHRSVSWYQQTPGQGLQFLFEYFSETQRNKGNFPGRFSGRQFSNSRSEMNVSTLELGDSALYLCASEFHGGRASGLATQYFGPGTRLLVL.